This T cell receptor beta chain was recovered during a study of Graves' ophthalmopathy and Graves' hyperthyroidism. Across the study: Peripheral blood samples were taken at initial diagnosis, before any treatment. General study results and limits: Prediction of ophthalmopathy progression reached about 65% sensitivity and approximately 75% specificity. Ophthalmopathy was separated from stable hyperthyroidism by a 13-signature model with 87.88% sensitivity and roughly 81% specificity.

RNA served as the template for amplifying TCR beta CDR3 regions. After a first-round RT-PCR with HTBI primers, a second-round multiplex PCR was run. TCRdb processed the multiplex PCR reads anew with MiXCR; each CDR3 protein has one entry. The table lists some 250,000 distinct CDR3 sequences, 40% to 50% of them singletons, with around half in the top ten. A remark on this clonotype: Antigen unknown. The junction departs from the called germline gene at one end, perhaps through a read error.

Looked up from germline, CDR1 is SQVTM and CDR2 is ANQGSEA. The CDR3 extends over 15 amino acids. Orbital computed tomography and thyroid ultrasound, along with TRAb, serum thyroxine and clinical symptoms, underpinned diagnosis. The sample comprised peripheral blood. The source of this sequence is an adult man with Graves' ophthalmopathy. This sequence joins TRBV29-1 and TRBJ2-2; 11 nucleotides match TRBD2. The CDR3 region is CSAPATSGSTGELLF. CDR3 nucleotide sequence: TGCAGCGCTCCCGCTACTAGCGGGAGCACCGGGGAGCTGCTTTTT.